The sequence of this TCR beta chain was determined in a study of T cell repertoires in cytomegalovirus infection (dated by TCRdb to between 2017 and 2020). Regarding the study in general: Donor HLA type was relevant to the analysis, because carriage of CMV infection together with the matching HLA type was indicated by public TCR beta signatures. Study-wide findings and limitations: In the ex vivo response, HLA-C-restricted CMV-specific TCR beta clonotypes were dominant, and in two of eight donors the single most frequent clonotype came from this HLA-C-restricted group. In both this cohort and an independent roughly 350-donor cohort, the cumulative frequency of public TCR beta family members distinguished carriers of CMV infection plus the relevant HLA type.

TCRdb records Illumina HiSeq 1500 as the sequencer. The public reads were reprocessed in TCRdb via fastp at Q25 and MiXCR, keeping in-frame beta chains. Merged by CDR3 protein, the rows form single entries marked with the most common genes and DNA. The sample table holds more than 400,000 distinct CDR3 sequences, of which 26% were seen once. Less than 15% of the sample comes from the top ten. The junction carries 10 bases between V and J, which are trimmed by 5 bases and 6 bases respectively. Taken from the germline V gene, the CDR1 and CDR2 loops are SGHTA and FQGNSA. The cysteine opens and the phenylalanine closes a CDR3 of 13 amino acids. Solely the CDR3 DNA is kept, with 39 bases framed from the first base. This clonotype was counted a few times. Its specific antigen is unknown. Base quality data are lacking; no much larger clone is found one base away.

The sequence is built from TRBV7-2 and TRBJ2-2, with the identity of the D gene unclear. This TCR derives from a human donor in good health (CMV status not recorded). Some clones in this sample may be carry-over from other donors' samples. Specimen: PBMCs. The sequence in DNA is TGTGCCAGCAGCCGCAATGGGGCCGGGGAGCTGTTTTTT. It specifies CASSRNGAGELFF.